This T cell receptor beta chain was identified during a study of blood T cell repertoires in COVID-19. The overall study: Italy, Spain and the United States were the sources of the convalescent and acute COVID-19 samples.

Trimming removed 4 bases from V and 13 bases from J; junction bases left unmatched: 5. Germline V gene lookup returns CDR1 DFQATT and CDR2 SNEGSKA (reference sequence). This CDR3 has 11 amino acids. Per the study methods: Quantification of nucleated cells was approximated via reference gene primer amplification. Some clones are missing from TCRdb's copy, which holds only in-frame ones; the method was immunoSEQ multiplex PCR. Clone size and the V and J calls come from that table; the DNA yielded D and trimming. The sample comprises approximately 210,000 clones, around 86% of which are singletons, and roughly 5% rests with the top ten.

This sequence joins TRBV20-1 and TRBJ1-4; 8 bases agree with TRBD1. This receptor was identified in a human donor in a cohort sampled during active COVID-19. What was sequenced was peripheral blood. CDR3 region: CSANSGTGLFF. DNA of the CDR3: TGCAGTGCTAACTCCGGGACAGGACTGTTTTTT.